Listed below are T cell receptor beta chains from one sample, sequenced in a study of shared clonotypes between healthy human individuals. TCRdb's table, derived via immunoSEQ multiplex PCR, lists solely in-frame clones and lacks some. Of some 1 million clones in the sample, roughly 80% were seen once. The sample comprised memory CD4+ T cells sorted from blood. All receptors come from a man between 18 and 35 years old in good health. Both conserved end residues are part of each CDR3. The order of the fields is D gene, J gene, clone size, V gene, CDR3 DNA, CDR3 protein. D genes are given only for firm matches. Some rows have no size entry. The others give once, few or many, or a class for an expanded clone.

d_call: NA
j_call: TRBJ2-5
clone_size: once
v_call: TRBV5-3
cdr3_nt: TGTGCCAGCAGCTTACAACAGGGAGGGGAGACCCAGTACTTC
cdr3_aa: CASSLQQGGETQYF

d_call: NA
j_call: TRBJ1-1
clone_size: NA
v_call: TRBV4-3
cdr3_nt: TGCGCCAGCAGCCGGACGGTGAACACTGAAGCTTTCTTT
cdr3_aa: CASSRTVNTEAFF

d_call: NA
j_call: TRBJ2-5
clone_size: NA
v_call: TRBV30
cdr3_nt: TGTGCCTGGAGTGATGGAGGGTTACAAGAGACCCAGTACTTC
cdr3_aa: CAWSDGGLQETQYF

d_call: TRBD1
j_call: TRBJ1-5
clone_size: many
v_call: TRBV7-2
cdr3_nt: TGTGCCAGCAGCTTAGGGGAAGGACAGGGTGCTCAGCCCCAGCATTTT
cdr3_aa: CASSLGEGQGAQPQHF

d_call: NA
j_call: TRBJ1-1
clone_size: few
v_call: TRBV5-6
cdr3_nt: TGTGCCAGCAGCTTGGGACATTTAGAAAACACTGAAGCTTTCTTT
cdr3_aa: CASSLGHLENTEAFF

d_call: NA
j_call: TRBJ1-1
clone_size: few
v_call: TRBV18
cdr3_nt: TGTGCCAGCTCTACGGGCCAGGAGGGCACTGAAGCTTTCTTT
cdr3_aa: CASSTGQEGTEAFF

d_call: NA
j_call: TRBJ1-6
clone_size: many
v_call: TRBV6-6
cdr3_nt: TGTGCCAGCAGTTTAGGGGACAATTCACCCCTCCACTTT
cdr3_aa: CASSLGDNSPLHF

d_call: TRBD2
j_call: TRBJ2-7
clone_size: NA
v_call: TRBV10-3
cdr3_nt: TGTGCCATCAGTTCTGCTAGCGGGGGCTCCTACGAGCAGTACTTC
cdr3_aa: CAISSASGGSYEQYF

d_call: NA
j_call: TRBJ2-1
clone_size: NA
v_call: TRBV2
cdr3_nt: TGTGCCAGCGAATTAGACAGTCACAATGAGCAGTTCTTC
cdr3_aa: CASELDSHNEQFF

d_call: NA
j_call: TRBJ1-1
clone_size: NA
v_call: TRBV6-6
cdr3_nt: TGTGCCAGCAGTTACTCGAATGAGAACACTGAAGCTTTCTTT
cdr3_aa: CASSYSNENTEAFF

d_call: NA
j_call: TRBJ1-1
clone_size: few
v_call: TRBV6-6
cdr3_nt: TGTGCCAGCAGTTATCTCGGCCCGTCGAACACTGAAGCTTTCTTT
cdr3_aa: CASSYLGPSNTEAFF

d_call: NA
j_call: TRBJ2-7
clone_size: NA
v_call: TRBV18
cdr3_nt: TGTGCCAGCTCACCCTCTGAAGGGACCTCCTACGAGCAGTACTTC
cdr3_aa: CASSPSEGTSYEQYF

d_call: TRBD2
j_call: TRBJ2-3
clone_size: NA
v_call: TRBV6-1
cdr3_nt: TGTGCCAGCAGTGAGACTAGCGGGACACGCACAGATACGCAGTATTTT
cdr3_aa: CASSETSGTRTDTQYF

d_call: NA
j_call: TRBJ1-1
clone_size: few
v_call: TRBV5-1
cdr3_nt: TGCGCCAGCAGCGGGGGGGACCGCCTCAGCACTGAAGCTTTCTTT
cdr3_aa: CASSGGDRLSTEAFF

d_call: TRBD1
j_call: TRBJ2-1
clone_size: NA
v_call: TRBV5-4
cdr3_nt: TGTGCCAGCAGCCGCCGACAGGGGGCCTACAATGAGCAGTTCTTC
cdr3_aa: CASSRRQGAYNEQFF

d_call: TRBD1
j_call: TRBJ1-6
clone_size: NA
v_call: TRBV18
cdr3_nt: TGTGCCAGCTCCGGGACAGGGGATTCACCCCTCCACTTT
cdr3_aa: CASSGTGDSPLHF

d_call: NA
j_call: TRBJ2-5
clone_size: NA
v_call: TRBV5-1
cdr3_nt: TGCGCCAGCAGCTCCTGGGCAGAGACCCAAGAGACCCAGTACTTC
cdr3_aa: CASSSWAETQETQYF

d_call: NA
j_call: TRBJ1-2
clone_size: NA
v_call: TRBV19
cdr3_nt: TGTGCCGGGAACAGGGCAGATATCTATGGCTACACCTTC
cdr3_aa: CAGNRADIYGYTF

d_call: NA
j_call: TRBJ2-4
clone_size: NA
v_call: TRBV6-6
cdr3_nt: TGTGCCAGCAAACAGGAAGCTGTTAGGGACATTCAGTACTTC
cdr3_aa: CASKQEAVRDIQYF

d_call: TRBD2
j_call: TRBJ2-1
clone_size: NA
v_call: TRBV7-2
cdr3_nt: TGTGCCAGCAGCTTGGGACTAGCGGGTGCTGAGCAGTTCTTC
cdr3_aa: CASSLGLAGAEQFF

d_call: TRBD2
j_call: TRBJ2-3
clone_size: NA
v_call: TRBV14
cdr3_nt: TGTGCCAGCAGCCTCCTAGCGGGGGGGCTAGATACGCAGTATTTT
cdr3_aa: CASSLLAGGLDTQYF

d_call: TRBD2
j_call: TRBJ2-3
clone_size: NA
v_call: TRBV9
cdr3_nt: TGTGCCAGCAGCATAGGACTAGCGGGGGGGCCGAGCACAGATACGCAGTATTTT
cdr3_aa: CASSIGLAGGPSTDTQYF

d_call: NA
j_call: TRBJ1-3
clone_size: NA
v_call: TRBV18
cdr3_nt: TGTGCCAGCTCACCAAGACCAAAGCCGAGAAGTACAGGGAGCTCTGGAAACACCATATATTTT
cdr3_aa: CASSPRPKPRSTGSSGNTIYF

d_call: NA
j_call: TRBJ2-4
clone_size: NA
v_call: TRBV27
cdr3_nt: TGTGCCAGCAGTGCCGGAACAGGGCAGAGAGACATTCAGTACTTC
cdr3_aa: CASSAGTGQRDIQYF